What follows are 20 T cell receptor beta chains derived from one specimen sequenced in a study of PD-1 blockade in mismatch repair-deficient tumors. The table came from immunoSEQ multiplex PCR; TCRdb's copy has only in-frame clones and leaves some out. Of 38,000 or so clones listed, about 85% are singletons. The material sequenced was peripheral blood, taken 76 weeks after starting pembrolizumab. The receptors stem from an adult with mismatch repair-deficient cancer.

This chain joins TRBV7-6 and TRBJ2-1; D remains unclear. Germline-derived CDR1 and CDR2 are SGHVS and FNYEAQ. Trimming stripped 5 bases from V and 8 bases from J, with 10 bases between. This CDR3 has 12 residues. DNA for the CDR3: TGTGCCAGCAGCCCGGACGTGTATGAGCAGTTCTTC. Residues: CASSPDVYEQFF.

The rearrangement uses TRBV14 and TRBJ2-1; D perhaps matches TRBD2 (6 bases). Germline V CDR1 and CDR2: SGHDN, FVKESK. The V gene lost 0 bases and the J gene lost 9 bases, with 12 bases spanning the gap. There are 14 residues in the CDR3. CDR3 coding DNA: TGTGCCAGCAGCCAAGATGGGGGGTTTCGTGAGCAGTTCTTC. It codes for CASSQDGGFREQFF.

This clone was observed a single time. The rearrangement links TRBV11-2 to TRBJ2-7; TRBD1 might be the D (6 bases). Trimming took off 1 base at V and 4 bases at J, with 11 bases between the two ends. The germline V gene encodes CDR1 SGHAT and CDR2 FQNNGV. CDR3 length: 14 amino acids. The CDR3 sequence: CASSLGGQLYEQYF. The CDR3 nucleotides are TGTGCCAGCAGCTTAGGCGGACAGTTATACGAGCAGTACTTC.

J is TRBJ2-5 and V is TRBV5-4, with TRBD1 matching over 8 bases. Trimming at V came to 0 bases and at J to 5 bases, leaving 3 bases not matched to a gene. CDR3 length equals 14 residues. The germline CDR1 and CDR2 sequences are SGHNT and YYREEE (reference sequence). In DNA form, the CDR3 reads TGTGCCAGCAGCTTGGCAGGGGGCATGGAGACCCAGTACTTC. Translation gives CASSLAGGMETQYF.

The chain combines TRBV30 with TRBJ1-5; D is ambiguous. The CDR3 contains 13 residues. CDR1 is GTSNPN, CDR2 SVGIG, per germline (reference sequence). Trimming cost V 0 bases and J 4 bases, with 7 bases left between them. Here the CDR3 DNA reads TGTGCCTGGAGTGTAACCGAGAATCAGCCCCAGCATTTT. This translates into CAWSVTENQPQHF. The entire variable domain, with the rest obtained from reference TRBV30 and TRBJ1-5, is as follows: SQTIHQWPATLVQPVGSPLSLECTVEGTSNPNLYWYRQAAGRGLQLLFYSVGIGQISSEVPQNLSASRPQDRQFILSSKKLLLSDSGFYLCAWSVTENQPQHFGDGTRLSIL.

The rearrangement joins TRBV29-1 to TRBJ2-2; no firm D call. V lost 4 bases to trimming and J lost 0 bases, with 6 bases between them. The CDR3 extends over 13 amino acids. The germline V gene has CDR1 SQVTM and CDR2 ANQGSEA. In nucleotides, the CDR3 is TGCAGCGTTGTTGCTACGAACACCGGGGAGCTGTTTTTT. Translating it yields CSVVATNTGELFF.

CDR3 amino acids: CASSQEGRGTSGSPDTQYF. The CDR3 nucleotides read TGTGCCAGCAGCCAAGAGGGGCGAGGGACTAGCGGGAGCCCAGATACGCAGTATTTT. This chain links TRBV14 with TRBJ2-3; 14 bases match TRBD2. The V gene end was trimmed by 0 bases and the J gene end by 4 bases; junction bases not matched to a gene: 9. Germline lookup yields CDR1 SGHDN and CDR2 FVKESK. The CDR3 consists of 19 residues.

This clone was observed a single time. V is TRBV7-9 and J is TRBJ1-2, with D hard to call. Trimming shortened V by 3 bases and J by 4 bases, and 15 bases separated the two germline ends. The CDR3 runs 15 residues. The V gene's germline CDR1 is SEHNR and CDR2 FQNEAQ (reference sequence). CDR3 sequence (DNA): TGTGCCAGCAGCTTGGGCCCAATTTCCCTCTATGGCTACACCTTC. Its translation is CASSLGPISLYGYTF.

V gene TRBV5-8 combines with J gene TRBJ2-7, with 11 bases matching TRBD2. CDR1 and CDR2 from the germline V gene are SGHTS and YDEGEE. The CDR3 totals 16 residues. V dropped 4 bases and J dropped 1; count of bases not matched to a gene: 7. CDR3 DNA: TGTGCCAGCAGCATACTAGCGGGAGCGAGTTCCTACGAGCAGTACTTC. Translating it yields CASSILAGASSYEQYF.

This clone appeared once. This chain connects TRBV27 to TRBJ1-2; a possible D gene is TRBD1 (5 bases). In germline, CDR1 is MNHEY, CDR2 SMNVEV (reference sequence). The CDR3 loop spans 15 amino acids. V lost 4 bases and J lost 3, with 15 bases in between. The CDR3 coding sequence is TGTGCCAGCAGTTCCCTGGGGGAGGGAGACTATGGCTACACCTTC. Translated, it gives CASSSLGEGDYGYTF.

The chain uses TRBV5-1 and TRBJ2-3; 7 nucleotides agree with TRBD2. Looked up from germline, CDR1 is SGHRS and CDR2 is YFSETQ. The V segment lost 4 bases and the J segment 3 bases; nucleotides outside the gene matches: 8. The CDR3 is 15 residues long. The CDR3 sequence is CASSAWWGGTDTQYF. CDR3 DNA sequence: TGCGCCAGCAGCGCCTGGTGGGGGGGGACAGATACGCAGTATTTT.

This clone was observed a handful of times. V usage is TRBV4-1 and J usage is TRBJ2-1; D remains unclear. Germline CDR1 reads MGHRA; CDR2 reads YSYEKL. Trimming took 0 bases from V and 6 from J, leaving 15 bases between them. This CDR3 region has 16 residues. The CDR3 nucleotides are TGCGCCAGCAGCCAAGATCCAGCGAATAGGGTCAATGAGCAGTTCTTC. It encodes CASSQDPANRVNEQFF.

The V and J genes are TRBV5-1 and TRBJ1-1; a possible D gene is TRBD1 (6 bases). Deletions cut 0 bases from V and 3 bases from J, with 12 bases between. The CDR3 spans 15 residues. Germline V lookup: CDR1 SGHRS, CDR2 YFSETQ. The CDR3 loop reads CASSLGTDKYTEAFF. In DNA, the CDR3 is TGCGCCAGCAGCTTGGGGACAGATAAGTACACTGAAGCTTTCTTT.

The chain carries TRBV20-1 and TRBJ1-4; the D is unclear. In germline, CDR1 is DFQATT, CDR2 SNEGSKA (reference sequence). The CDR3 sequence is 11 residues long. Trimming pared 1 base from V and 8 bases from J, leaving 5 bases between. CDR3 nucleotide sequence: TGCAGTGCTAGAGGAGGAGAAAAACTGTTTTTT. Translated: CSARGGEKLFF.

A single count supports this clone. The CDR3 reads CASSSGPDTQYF. The CDR3 DNA follows: TGTGCCAGCAGTTCTGGACCAGATACGCAGTATTTT. This rearrangement joins TRBV27 to TRBJ2-3; D not certain. CDR1 is MNHEY, CDR2 SMNVEV, per germline (reference sequence). The CDR3 is 12 amino acids. The V gene lost 4 bases and the J gene lost 4 bases, with 6 bases spanning the gap.

DNA of the CDR3: TGTGCCAGCTCTCCCCTCAGGGCGGCTAGCACAGATACGCAGTATTTT. As protein: CASSPLRAASTDTQYF. The chain carries TRBV2 and TRBJ2-3, with D maybe TRBD1 (5 bases). Germline V gene sequence: CDR1 SNHLY, CDR2 FYNNEI. V was pared by 8 bases and J by 0 bases, with 18 bases between. This CDR3 spans 16 amino acids.

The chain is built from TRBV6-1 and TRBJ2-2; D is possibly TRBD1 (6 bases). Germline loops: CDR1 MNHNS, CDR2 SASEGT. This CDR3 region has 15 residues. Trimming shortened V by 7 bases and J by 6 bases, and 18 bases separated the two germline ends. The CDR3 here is CASNLNRAIAGELFF. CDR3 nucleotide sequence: TGTGCCAGCAACCTGAACAGGGCCATAGCCGGGGAGCTGTTTTTT.

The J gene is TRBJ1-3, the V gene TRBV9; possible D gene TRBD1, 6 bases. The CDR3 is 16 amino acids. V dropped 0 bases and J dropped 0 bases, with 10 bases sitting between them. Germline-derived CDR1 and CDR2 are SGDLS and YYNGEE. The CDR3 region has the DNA TGTGCCAGCAGCGTAGTCGGACAGTCCTCTGGAAACACCATATATTTT. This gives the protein CASSVVGQSSGNTIYF.

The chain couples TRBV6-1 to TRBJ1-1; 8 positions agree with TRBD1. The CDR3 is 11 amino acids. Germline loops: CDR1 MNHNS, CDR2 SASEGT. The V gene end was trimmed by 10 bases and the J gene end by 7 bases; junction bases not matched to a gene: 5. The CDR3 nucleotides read TGTGCCACCCGACAGGGGTTTGAAGCTTTCTTT. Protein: CATRQGFEAFF.

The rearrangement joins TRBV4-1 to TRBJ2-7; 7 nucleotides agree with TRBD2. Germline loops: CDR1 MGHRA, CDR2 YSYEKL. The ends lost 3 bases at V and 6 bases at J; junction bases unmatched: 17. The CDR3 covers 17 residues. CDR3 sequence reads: CASSHSPLAGAGGEQYF. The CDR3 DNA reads TGCGCCAGCAGCCATTCTCCTCTGGCGGGAGCTGGTGGCGAGCAGTACTTC.